Following are 9 T cell receptor beta chains from one sample sequenced in a study of Ad26.COV2.S vaccination and SARS-CoV-2 variants. The data were produced by immunoSEQ multiplex PCR, yet TCRdb's version contains in-frame clones alone and is incomplete. In the table there are about 330,000 clones, roughly nine tenths of which are singletons. As to treatment: roughly 20 received Ad26.COV2.S at low or high dose, single or two shots; several received placebo; per-sample allocation not given. Sampling happened 63 days after the first vaccine or placebo injection. This material consisted of peripheral blood, taken in a trial of Ad26.COV2.S vaccine versus placebo. The source of these receptors is a person between 18 and 59 years old who received the Ad26.COV2.S COVID-19 vaccine or a placebo.

This clone showed up just a few times. The chain joins TRBV5-4 to TRBJ1-4; D might be TRBD1 (5 bases). CDR3 length equals 12 residues. From germline, CDR1 is SGHNT and CDR2 YYREEE (reference sequence). Trimming stripped 7 bases from V and 4 bases from J, with 8 bases between. CDR3 loop: CASGADNEKLFF. The DNA for the CDR3 is TGTGCCAGCGGGGCAGATAATGAAAAACTGTTTTTT. Looking up the rest from reference TRBV5-4 and TRBJ1-4 gives the full variable domain: ETGVTQSPTHLIKTRGQQVTLRCSSQSGHNTVSWYQQALGQGPQFIFQYYREEENGRGNFPPRFSGLQFPNYSSELNVNALELDDSALYLCASGADNEKLFFGSGTQLSVL.

The V and J genes are TRBV7-9 and TRBJ2-1; TRBD2 matches 16 bases. The germline V gene encodes CDR1 SEHNR and CDR2 FQNEAQ (reference sequence). V lost 4 bases to trimming and J lost 3 bases; unmatched junction nucleotides: 9. This CDR3 is 19 amino acids long. Here the CDR3 reads CASSSLTGTSGRVYNEQFF. The DNA of the CDR3 is TGTGCCAGCAGCTCGTTAACCGGGACTAGCGGGAGGGTCTACAATGAGCAGTTCTTC.

J is TRBJ2-3 and V is TRBV6-6; D ambiguous. The CDR3 loop spans 16 amino acids. V lost 7 bases to trimming and J lost 0 bases, with 17 bases between them. The germline V gene encodes CDR1 MNHNY and CDR2 SVGAGI (reference sequence). The CDR3 region is CASINEWPPSTDTQYF. Here the CDR3 DNA reads TGTGCCAGCATTAATGAGTGGCCTCCAAGCACAGATACGCAGTATTTT.

The chain has TRBV27 and TRBJ2-3, with 7 bases identical to TRBD2. Germline V CDR1 and CDR2: MNHEY, SMNVEV (reference sequence). The CDR3 has 17 amino acids. J lost 5 bases, V lost 0 bases, and 11 bases had no gene match. CDR3 amino acids: CASSLSAGEVALDTQYF. Written as DNA, the CDR3 is TGTGCCAGCAGTTTATCTGCGGGAGAGGTTGCGTTAGATACGCAGTATTTT.

The chain recombines TRBV28 with TRBJ1-2; D is uncertain. This CDR3 comprises 16 residues. The ends were cut back, 7 bases at V and 6 bases at J, with 24 bases in the middle. The germline V gene encodes CDR1 MDHEN and CDR2 SYDVKM. DNA for the CDR3: TGTGCCAGCACCAAATACCCCCGGGCCGCCACGGATGGCTACACCTTC. Translation: CASTKYPRAATDGYTF.

The V gene is TRBV13, the J gene TRBJ2-5; maybe TRBD2 (5 bases). The CDR3 is 12 amino acids. V was clipped by 4 bases and J by 5 bases, with 8 bases between them. From germline, CDR1 is PRHDT and CDR2 FYEKMQ (reference sequence). CDR3 nucleotide sequence: TGTGCCAGCAGCTCCCGGGGTGAGACCCAGTACTTC. Protein product: CASSSRGETQYF.

The rearrangement uses TRBV28 and TRBJ1-2; maybe TRBD1 (6 bases). Trimming took 5 bases from V and 2 from J, leaving 18 bases between them. The CDR3 runs 16 residues. CDR1 and CDR2 from the germline V gene are MDHEN and SYDVKM. The CDR3 DNA is TGTGCCAGCAGTACCCGAGGGGGGGCTCCCAACTATGGCTACACCTTC. Translating it yields CASSTRGGAPNYGYTF.

The rearrangement links TRBV5-1 to TRBJ2-1, with 11 positions matching TRBD2. The CDR3 covers 15 residues. V lost 0 bases and J lost 8; bases outside the gene matches: 4. Germline V gene data show CDR1 as SGHRS and CDR2 as YFSETQ. CDR3 coding DNA: TGCGCCAGCAGCTTGGATAGCGGGAGGGCCTATGAGCAGTTCTTC. Protein sequence: CASSLDSGRAYEQFF. Looking up the rest from reference TRBV5-1 and TRBJ2-1 gives the full variable domain: KAGVTQTPRYLIKTRGQQVTLSCSPISGHRSVSWYQQTPGQGLQFLFEYFSETQRNKGNFPGRFSGRQFSNSRSEMNVSTLELGDSALYLCASSLDSGRAYEQFFGPGTRLTVL.

The genes are TRBV6-5 and TRBJ2-7; TRBD1 might be the D (6 bases). V lost 7 bases, J lost 1 base, and 14 bases lay in between. The CDR3 totals 14 residues. Germline V gene sequence: CDR1 MNHEY, CDR2 SVGAGI. The CDR3 loop is CASTGPTGSYEQYF. In nucleotides, the CDR3 is TGTGCCAGCACCGGACCGACAGGATCCTACGAGCAGTACTTC.